The present entry profiles one T cell receptor (beta chain) with its context. Its specificity is not known. Assay: immunoSEQ multiplex PCR; the TCRdb copy retains only in-frame clones and omits some. Here the sample spans fewer than 150,000 clones, 85% to 90% being singletons. The data were obtained in a study of cytomegalovirus exposure and HLA in healthy donors. Study-level points and caveats: The TCR clusters that emerged in the first cohort tended, a later analysis found, to co-occur in the approximately 130 validation repertoires. Per published reports, the classifier diagnosed cytomegalovirus status with high specificity and sensitivity.

The V gene lost 3 bases and the J gene lost 7 bases, with 16 bases spanning the gap. The length of the CDR3 is 14 residues. Germline values: CDR1 SNHLY, CDR2 FYNNEI. This clonotype was obtained from a man between 18 and 35 years old in good health and CMV-seropositive. V gene TRBV2 combines with J gene TRBJ2-7; TRBD2 is a possible D gene (5 bases). The sample comprised PBMCs. The CDR3: CASSEAHRSGEQYF. The CDR3 bases are TGTGCCAGCAGTGAGGCCCACAGATCGGGGGAGCAGTACTTC.